The sequence of this T cell receptor beta chain was determined in a study of blood T cell repertoires in COVID-19. The overall study: The United States, Italy and Spain supplied acute and convalescent COVID-19 samples. Sample material is recorded as cDNA or gDNA derived from T cells, B-cell-depleted T cells, or PBMCs.

Per the study methods: Quantification of nucleated cells was approximated via reference gene primer amplification. Produced via immunoSEQ multiplex PCR; TCRdb's table is partial and in-frame only. D and trimming come from the DNA, and the V and J calls and clone size come from that table. The data show about 100,000 clones, with just over 85% seen just once and around 5% held by the top ten. The source material was peripheral blood. The receptor comes from a human donor in a cohort sampled during active COVID-19.

CDR3 DNA: TGTGCCAGCAGCCAAGTGAGCGAGCAGTACTTC. This gives the protein CASSQVSEQYF. The chain joins TRBV14 to TRBJ2-7, with unresolved D. Deletions cut 1 base from V and 6 bases from J, with 4 bases between. The germline gives CDR1 SGHDN, CDR2 FVKESK. The CDR3 length is 11 residues.